The 26 T cell receptor beta chains listed next were all sequenced from one sample in a study of shared T cell receptors in the human thymus. Clones were sequenced by immunoSEQ multiplex PCR, and TCRdb holds only the in-frame ones, with some missing. The table records hundreds of thousands of clones, roughly 85% of them present only once. These records were also assigned to another study, of human thymus T cells.

The sequenced sample was thymocytes. The receptor source for this set is a girl under two years old with a congenital heart defect.

The chain uses TRBV5-1 and TRBJ2-5; a weak D match, TRBD1 (7 bases). Per germline, CDR1 SGHRS and CDR2 YFSETQ. Trimming removed 0 bases from V and 5 bases from J, with 14 bases in between. This CDR3 region has 15 residues. The CDR3 DNA reads as TGCGCCAGCAGCTTGGAAGGGGGCGCGGGGGAGACCCAGTACTTC. Translated: CASSLEGGAGETQYF.

This chain links TRBV6-4 with TRBJ2-2; a weak D match, TRBD1 (5 bases). V was cut by 2 bases and J by 7 bases, with 14 bases left in between. This CDR3 region has 15 residues. Germline V CDR1 and CDR2: MRHNA, SNTAGT. CDR3 sequence reads: CASSDPGHKGGELFF. In DNA form, the CDR3 reads TGTGCCAGCAGTGACCCCGGACATAAAGGCGGGGAGCTGTTTTTT.

The chain recombines TRBV9 with TRBJ2-2; D gene unclear. CDR3 size: 17 residues. In germline, CDR1 is SGDLS, CDR2 YYNGEE. Deletions cut 0 bases from V and 1 base from J, with 13 bases between. CDR3 sequence: CASSVVSLSVNTGELFF. In DNA form, the CDR3 reads TGTGCCAGCAGCGTAGTGTCCTTATCGGTGAACACCGGGGAGCTGTTTTTT.

The rearrangement uses TRBV6-1 and TRBJ2-7; D call uncertain. The CDR3 consists of 15 residues. CDR1 and CDR2 (germline): MNHNS, SASEGT. V was shortened by 6 bases and J by 0 bases, with 15 bases between the two germline ends. CDR3 bases: TGTGCCAGCAGGTACGGAGACCTAAGCTCCTACGAGCAGTACTTC. This codes for CASRYGDLSSYEQYF.

The V and J genes are TRBV28 and TRBJ1-2; D is possibly TRBD1 (6 bases). CDR3 length: 22 amino acids. Germline V gene lookup returns CDR1 MDHEN and CDR2 SYDVKM. Trimming pared 7 bases from V and 6 bases from J, leaving 42 bases between. The CDR3 region has the DNA TGTGCCAGCACCCCTGCCAGGACAGAAAAAATAACCAAGCATACACTCCTTCATGGCTACACCTTC. It yields the protein CASTPARTEKITKHTLLHGYTF.

CDR3 protein: CASIPPGDNEQFF. The CDR3 DNA sequence: TGTGCCAGCATCCCTCCCGGGGATAATGAGCAGTTCTTC. V is TRBV7-6 and J is TRBJ2-1; D may be TRBD2 (5 bases). Trimming shortened V by 7 bases and J by 7 bases, and 14 bases separated the two germline ends. The germline V gene has CDR1 SGHVS and CDR2 FNYEAQ. The CDR3 is 13 amino acids. The variable domain in full, completed from reference TRBV7-6 and TRBJ2-1, reads GAGVSQSPRYKVTKRGQDVALRCDPISGHVSLYWYRQALGQGPEFLTYFNYEAQQDKSGLPNDRFSAERPEGSISTLTIQRTEQRDSAMYRCASIPPGDNEQFFGPGTRLTVL.

The V call is TRBV7-4, the J call TRBJ1-2; D possibly corresponds to TRBD1 (6 bases). Trimming removed 5 bases at V and 4 bases at J, with 17 bases between. Germline loops: CDR1 SGHVT, CDR2 SQSDAQ. The CDR3 loop spans 15 amino acids. The CDR3 nucleotides read TGTGCCAGCAGCCCAGGAGAGGGGGAAGGCTATGGCTACACCTTC. It translates to CASSPGEGEGYGYTF.

This chain joins TRBV4-1 and TRBJ1-4; TRBD1 aligns across 9 bases. J was trimmed by 1 base and V by 4 bases; bases with no gene match: 10. The CDR3 is 18 amino acids. Germline loops: CDR1 MGHRA, CDR2 YSYEKL. The CDR3, as DNA: TGCGCCAGCAGCCTACACAGGGGGCTGTTTGAAACTAATGAAAAACTGTTTTTT. Its translation is CASSLHRGLFETNEKLFF.

Only one count was recorded for this clone. The CDR3 loop reads CATSRDSHSGVYQTSYEQYF. The CDR3 DNA sequence: TGTGCCACCAGCAGAGATAGTCATAGCGGGGTATACCAAACCTCCTACGAGCAGTACTTC. The J gene is TRBJ2-7, the V gene TRBV15; 8 nucleotides line up with TRBD2. With 0 bases clipped from V and 0 bases from J, the junction kept 16 bases outside the gene matches. The length of the CDR3 is 20 residues. Germline V gene data show CDR1 as LNHNV and CDR2 as YYDKDF (reference sequence).

The chain employs TRBV10-3 and TRBJ2-3, with TRBD2 matching over 14 bases. V lost 10 bases, J lost 3 bases, and 3 bases stayed unmatched. CDR3 length: 14 amino acids. CDR1 is ENHRY and CDR2 is SYGVKD in the germline V gene. CDR3 nucleotide sequence: TGTGCCACAGGGACTAGCGGGGGTACAGATACGCAGTATTTT. Translated, it gives CATGTSGGTDTQYF.

The chain employs TRBV7-3 and TRBJ1-1, with D unclear. CDR1 and CDR2 from the germline V gene are SGHTA and FQGTGA. The CDR3 runs 14 residues. Trimming took off 2 bases at V and 1 base at J, with 8 bases between the two ends. CDR3 sequence reads: CASSLYPRNTEAFF. In DNA, the CDR3 is TGTGCCAGCAGCTTATACCCGCGGAACACTGAAGCTTTCTTT. Full variable domain (missing parts from reference TRBV7-3 and TRBJ1-1): GAGVSQTPSNKVTEKGKYVELRCDPISGHTALYWYRQSLGQGPEFLIYFQGTGAADDSGLPNDRFFAVRPEGSVSTLKIQRTERGDSAVYLCASSLYPRNTEAFFGQGTRLTVV.

The V and J genes are TRBV7-2 and TRBJ2-7; TRBD2 is a possible D gene (6 bases). The ends were cut back, 0 bases at V and 3 bases at J, with 24 bases in the middle. Germline V CDR1 and CDR2: SGHTA, FQGNSA. This CDR3 comprises 19 residues. CDR3 DNA: TGTGCCAGCAGCTTAGCGTCTTTGGGTACCGGGACTCCTAACTACGAGCAGTACTTC. Translating gives CASSLASLGTGTPNYEQYF.

The chain has TRBV6-1 and TRBJ2-7; no clear D. This CDR3 spans 14 amino acids. Trimming pared 6 bases from V and 1 base from J, leaving 13 bases between. CDR1 is MNHNS and CDR2 is SASEGT in the germline V gene. This CDR3 is CASRRQPSSYEQYF. In nucleotides, the CDR3 is TGTGCCAGCAGAAGACAACCCTCTTCCTACGAGCAGTACTTC.

This chain connects TRBV19 to TRBJ1-2; weak D call: TRBD1 (6 bases). The CDR3 sequence is 14 residues long. Trimming stripped 1 base from V and 5 bases from J, with 11 bases between. CDR1 is LNHDA, CDR2 SQIVND, per germline (reference sequence). In nucleotides, the CDR3 is TGTGCCAGTAGTATAGTAAGGACAGATTATGGCTACACCTTC. Its translation is CASSIVRTDYGYTF.

The CDR3 region is CASSFSGVAETQYF. The CDR3 nucleotides read TGTGCCAGCAGTTTTTCAGGGGTGGCGGAGACCCAGTACTTC. V and J are TRBV27 and TRBJ2-5; maybe TRBD1 (6 bases). CDR1 and CDR2 (germline): MNHEY, SMNVEV (reference sequence). Trimming cost V 3 bases and J 5 bases, with 13 bases left between them. The CDR3 loop spans 14 amino acids.

The chain uses TRBV9 and TRBJ2-7; D gene uncertain. CDR3 length: 14 residues. Germline CDR1 SGDLS, CDR2 YYNGEE. Trimming removed 4 bases from V and 4 bases from J, with 15 bases in between. The CDR3, as DNA: TGTGCCAGCAGCCCGACACTCGAATGTTACGAGCAGTACTTC. This sequence encodes CASSPTLECYEQYF.

The rearrangement links TRBV4-1 to TRBJ1-4; the match to TRBD1 covers 7 bases. The CDR3 length is 18 residues. Trimming took 1 base from V and 8 from J; bases not matched to a gene: 16. Germline V gene data show CDR1 as MGHRA and CDR2 as YSYEKL. This CDR3 is CASSQGRSLAEGAEKLFF. In DNA, the CDR3 is TGCGCCAGCAGCCAAGGGCGGAGTCTCGCCGAGGGGGCGGAAAAACTGTTTTTT.

This chain connects TRBV6-6 to TRBJ2-3, with 7 bases that match TRBD1. The CDR3 is 16 residues long. CDR1 is MNHNY and CDR2 is SVGAGI in the germline V gene (reference sequence). With 1 base clipped from V and 8 bases from J, the junction kept 12 bases outside the gene matches. This chain's CDR3 is CASSYWARQGWRTQYF. The CDR3 DNA sequence: TGTGCCAGCAGTTACTGGGCAAGACAGGGTTGGCGTACGCAGTATTTT.

The V and J genes are TRBV9 and TRBJ2-3; 15 bases map to TRBD2. Germline loops: CDR1 SGDLS, CDR2 YYNGEE. Losses at the gene ends were 4 bases for V and 6 bases for J; bases not matched to a gene: 9. This CDR3 comprises 17 residues. DNA for the CDR3: TGTGCCAGCAGCATGAGAGGGACTAGCGGGGGGAATGATACGCAGTATTTT. Translation gives CASSMRGTSGGNDTQYF.

V usage is TRBV30 and J usage is TRBJ2-7; the D gene is possibly TRBD2 (7 bases). V dropped 4 bases and J dropped 7 bases, with 17 bases sitting between them. CDR1 is GTSNPN and CDR2 is SVGIG in the germline V gene (reference sequence). The CDR3 consists of 13 residues. CDR3 region: CAWKPRGAKEQYF. The CDR3, as DNA: TGTGCCTGGAAGCCTCGGGGGGCGAAGGAGCAGTACTTC.

The genes are TRBV5-5 and TRBJ1-1; 12 bases are a match to TRBD1. This CDR3 contains 17 residues. Unmatched junction bases numbered 9, after V lost 3 bases and J lost 3 bases. CDR1 is SGHKS and CDR2 is YYEKEE in the germline V gene (reference sequence). CDR3 coding DNA: TGTGCCAGCAGCTCCCGGGACAGGGGGCGGTCGGACACTGAAGCTTTCTTT. Its protein is CASSSRDRGRSDTEAFF.

The genes are TRBV6-5 and TRBJ2-7; D is perhaps TRBD1 (6 bases). The CDR3 length is 16 residues. Germline V lookup: CDR1 MNHEY, CDR2 SVGAGI. The germline V and J ends were trimmed by 2 bases and 1 base, with 15 bases remaining between them. CDR3 loop: CASSYVGTKSSYEQYF. In nucleotides, the CDR3 is TGTGCCAGCAGTTACGTCGGGACAAAATCTTCCTACGAGCAGTACTTC.

About this clone: Within the sample, other DNA sequences also encode this same CDR3. V is TRBV19 and J is TRBJ1-1; possible D gene TRBD1, 5 bases. Germline-derived CDR1 and CDR2 are LNHDA and SQIVND (reference sequence). V was shortened by 5 bases and J by 3 bases, with 10 bases between the two germline ends. This CDR3 has 13 residues. The CDR3 DNA reads as TGTGCCAGTAGTGAACAGGTTGACACTGAAGCTTTCTTT. Residues: CASSEQVDTEAFF.

The chain has TRBV9 and TRBJ2-5; 10 nucleotides agree with TRBD1. Germline V gene sequence: CDR1 SGDLS, CDR2 YYNGEE. With 5 bases clipped from V and 4 bases from J, the junction kept 8 bases outside the gene matches. The CDR3 contains 15 residues. Here the CDR3 reads CASSGPGQGSETQYF. Here the CDR3 DNA reads TGTGCCAGCAGTGGGCCGGGACAGGGGTCAGAGACCCAGTACTTC.

V usage is TRBV27 and J usage is TRBJ2-1; perhaps TRBD2 as D (6 bases). Germline V gene lookup returns CDR1 MNHEY and CDR2 SMNVEV (reference sequence). This CDR3 has 16 amino acids. Trimming took 4 bases from V and 5 from J, leaving 18 bases between them. CDR3 in DNA: TGTGCCAGCAGTTCCCCCCGGGACTTTCAACACAATGAGCAGTTCTTC. It encodes CASSSPRDFQHNEQFF.

The CDR3 protein is CASSLQWATDTQYF. DNA for the CDR3: TGTGCCAGCAGCTTGCAGTGGGCCACAGATACGCAGTATTTT. The rearrangement uses TRBV5-4 and TRBJ2-3; D is ambiguous. The V gene lost 1 base and the J gene lost 2 bases, with 8 bases spanning the gap. The CDR3 has 14 residues. CDR1 SGHNT and CDR2 YYREEE come from the germline V gene (reference sequence).